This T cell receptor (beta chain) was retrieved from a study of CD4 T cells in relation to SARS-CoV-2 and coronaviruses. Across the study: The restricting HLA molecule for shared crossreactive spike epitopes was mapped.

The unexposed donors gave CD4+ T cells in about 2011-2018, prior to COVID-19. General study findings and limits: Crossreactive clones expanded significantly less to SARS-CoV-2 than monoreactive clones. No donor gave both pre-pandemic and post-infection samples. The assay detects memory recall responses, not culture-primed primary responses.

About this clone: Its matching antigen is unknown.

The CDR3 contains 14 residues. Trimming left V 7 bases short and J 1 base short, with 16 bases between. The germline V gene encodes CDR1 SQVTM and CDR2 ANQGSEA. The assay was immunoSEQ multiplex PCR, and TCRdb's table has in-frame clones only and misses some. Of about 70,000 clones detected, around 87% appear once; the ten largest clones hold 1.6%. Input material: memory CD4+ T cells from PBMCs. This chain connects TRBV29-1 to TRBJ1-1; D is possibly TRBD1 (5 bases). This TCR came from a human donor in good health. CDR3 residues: CSGLRSTGNTEAFF. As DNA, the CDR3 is TGCAGCGGACTCCGTTCTACAGGGAACACTGAAGCTTTCTTT.